Below, 3 T cell receptor beta chains from the same sample are listed, as sequenced in a study of patients and donors after allogeneic stem cell transplantation. TCRdb passed the RT-PCR reads through MiXCR, listing each CDR3 protein once. The profile shows about 960,000 distinct CDR3 sequences, around 17% of them singletons. Input material: blood, either unsorted or a sorted T cell fraction (not recorded which). The source is a human donor who was either an allogeneic HSCT recipient or a stem cell or donor lymphocyte infusion donor (not recorded which). It is not recorded whose cells these are; they may come from a transplant donor.

This clonotype was observed a few times. The chain uses TRBV11-2 and TRBJ2-7, with TRBD2 matching over 10 bases. Trimming removed 1 base from V and 3 bases from J; junction bases left unmatched: 15. The germline V gene has CDR1 SGHAT and CDR2 FQNNGV. This CDR3 is built from 19 residues. Here the CDR3 reads CASSLVVGVGLAVRYEQYF. CDR3 in DNA: TGTGCCAGCAGCTTAGTGGTTGGAGTCGGACTAGCGGTCCGCTACGAGCAGTACTTC.

At least ten counts were recorded for this clonotype. The chain links TRBV20-1 to TRBJ1-5; no clear D. Germline CDR1 and CDR2: DFQATT and SNEGSKA (reference sequence). The CDR3 runs 15 residues. V was trimmed by 2 bases and J by 4 bases, leaving 15 bases between them. This CDR3 is CSARSSAGSNQPQHF. The CDR3 nucleotides read TGCAGTGCTAGATCATCGGCAGGTTCTAATCAGCCCCAGCATTTT.

This clonotype was seen a few times. The chain carries TRBV25-1 and TRBJ2-6; TRBD1 aligns across 8 bases. CDR3 length: 17 residues. Per the germline V gene, CDR1 is MGHDK and CDR2 is SYGVNS. Trimming cost V 2 bases and J 4 bases; bases outside gene matches: 7. CDR3 in DNA: TGTGCCAGCAGTGAACACGGACAGGGCTCGGGGGCCAACGTCCTGACTTTC. Its protein is CASSEHGQGSGANVLTF.